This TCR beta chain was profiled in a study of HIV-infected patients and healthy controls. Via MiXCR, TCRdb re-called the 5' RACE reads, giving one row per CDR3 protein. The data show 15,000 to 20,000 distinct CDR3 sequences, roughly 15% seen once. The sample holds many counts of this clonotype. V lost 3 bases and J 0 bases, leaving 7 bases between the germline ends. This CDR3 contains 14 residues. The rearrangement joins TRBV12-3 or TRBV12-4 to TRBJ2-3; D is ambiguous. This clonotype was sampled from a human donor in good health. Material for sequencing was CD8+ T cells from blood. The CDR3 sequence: CASSFFGSTDTQYF. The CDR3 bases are TGTGCCAGCAGTTTCTTCGGGAGCACAGATACGCAGTATTTT.